This entry is about one T cell receptor beta chain. The germline CDR1 and CDR2 sequences are SGHVS and FQNEAQ. The CDR3 runs 14 residues. V shed 5 bases and J 6 bases; nucleotides not matched to a gene: 5. This sample is part of a study of blood T cell repertoires in COVID-19. Generated by immunoSEQ multiplex PCR, the TCRdb table keeps only in-frame clones and is missing some. The profile shows some 80,000 clones, about 88% of them singletons. This TCR came from a human donor in a cohort sampled during active COVID-19. J is TRBJ2-7 and V is TRBV7-8, with 12 bases fitting TRBD1. The specimen sequenced was peripheral blood. The CDR3, as DNA: TGTGCCAGCAGCCCGGGACAGGGGGCTTCCGAGCAGTACTTC. This encodes CASSPGQGASEQYF. Combining the CDR3 with reference TRBV7-8 and TRBJ2-7 gives the whole variable domain GAGVSQSPRYKVAKRGQDVALRCDPISGHVSLFWYQQALGQGPEFLTYFQNEAQLDKSGLPSDRFFAERPEGSVSTLKIQRTQQEDSAVYLCASSPGQGASEQYFGPGTRLTVT.